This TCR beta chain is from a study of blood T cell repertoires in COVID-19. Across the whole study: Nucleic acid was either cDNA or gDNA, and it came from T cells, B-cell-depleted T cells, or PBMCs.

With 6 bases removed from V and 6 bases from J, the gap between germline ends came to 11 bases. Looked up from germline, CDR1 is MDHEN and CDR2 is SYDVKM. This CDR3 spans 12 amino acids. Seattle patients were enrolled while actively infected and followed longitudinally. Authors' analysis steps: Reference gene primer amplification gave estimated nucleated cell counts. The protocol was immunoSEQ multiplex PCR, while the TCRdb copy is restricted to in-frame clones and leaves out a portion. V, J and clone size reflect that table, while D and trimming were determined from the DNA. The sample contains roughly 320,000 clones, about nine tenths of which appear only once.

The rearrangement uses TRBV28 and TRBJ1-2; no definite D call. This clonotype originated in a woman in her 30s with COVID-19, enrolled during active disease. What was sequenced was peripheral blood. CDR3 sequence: CASRTEEHGYTF. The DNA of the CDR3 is TGTGCCAGCAGGACCGAGGAGCATGGCTACACCTTC.